This T cell receptor (beta chain) comes out of a study of lymphopenia after photon versus proton radiotherapy (dated by TCRdb to between 2018 and 2021). With regard to the full study: Photon and proton radiation therapy were compared by the study for their immunological effects in patients with gastrointestinal tumors who developed high-grade lymphopenia. The goal of the study was to describe how the two radiation modalities differ in their effects on the immune system. The cohort comprised 20 to 25 patients with gastrointestinal tumors who received either photon or proton therapy and then developed lymphopenia.

The library was obtained by the immunoSEQ multiplex PCR assay. Alongside multiparametric flow cytometry, deep sequencing of rearranged TCR beta loci was used to profile the T cell repertoires. Not all clones reach the TCRdb copy of this immuneACCESS table, which keeps in-frame sequences only. Checked studies attribute under half of the gap to unresolved V genes and leave the rest unexplained. The sample has some 28,000 clones on record, around 85% of them singletons. Of the sample, less than 35% falls within the top ten clones. The junction carries 12 bases between V and J, which are trimmed by 4 bases and 1 base respectively. There are 15 amino acids in the CDR3, from cysteine to phenylalanine inclusive. Just the 45-base CDR3 DNA is kept, in frame starting at base 1. As encoded in the germline V gene, CDR1 is SGHRS while CDR2 is YFSETQ. This clone appeared a single time. What antigen it recognizes has not been identified. Base qualities are not recorded, but no much larger clone differs from it by a single base.

On the study overall, not on this receptor specifically: After the lymphocyte count nadir, photon-treated repertoires showed oligoclonal expansion, especially of CD8+ Temra cells, which drove the drop in diversity. Across the cohort, among patients who died, a greater drop in TCR diversity after the nadir was inversely correlated with overall survival time. The survival association was assessed only in patients who died, and better survival with proton therapy was presented by the authors as a possibility rather than a demonstrated result. During treatment, patients who received photon therapy lost naive T cells and TCR diversity and gained effector/memory populations, whereas patients who received proton therapy remained relatively stable.

The rearrangement combines TRBV5-1 with TRBJ2-1; the D element might be TRBD1 or TRBD2, as each aligns at 5 bases. The source of this sequence is a man aged 50 to 59 with gastric cancer. Source: peripheral blood, taken from a patient treated with photon-based radiotherapy. The DNA is as follows: TGCGCCAGCAGCGAAGGGACGGCGTCCTACAATGAGCAGTTCTTC. Its coded protein is CASSEGTASYNEQFF.